This record covers a single TCR beta chain. Its target is not known. This record comes from a study of graft-versus-host responses after intestinal transplantation. On the study more broadly: All recipients were given anti-thymocyte globulin induction, and tacrolimus and steroids were then administered for around three years. Study results and limitations: In recipient marrow, GvH clones were found, and some appeared first in ileum or blood.

This table comes from immunoSEQ multiplex PCR, and its TCRdb copy is limited to in-frame clones, with some not included. Of 90,000 to 120,000 clones in the sample, roughly 89% are singletons; the top ten hold less than 0.85%. The CDR3 has 16 amino acids. The V gene end was trimmed by 1 base and the J gene end by 6 bases; junction bases not matched to a gene: 8. Germline V lookup: CDR1 SGHTA, CDR2 FQGNSA. The source is a human donor who was the organ donor for an intestinal transplant. This specimen was unstimulated CD4+ T cells sorted from spleen or lymph node cells, taken before transplant. V usage is TRBV7-2 and J usage is TRBJ2-1, with TRBD2 matching over 8 bases. The CDR3 spells CASSLGLLAAFNEQFF. The CDR3 DNA follows: TGTGCCAGCAGCTTAGGATTACTAGCGGCCTTCAATGAGCAGTTCTTC.